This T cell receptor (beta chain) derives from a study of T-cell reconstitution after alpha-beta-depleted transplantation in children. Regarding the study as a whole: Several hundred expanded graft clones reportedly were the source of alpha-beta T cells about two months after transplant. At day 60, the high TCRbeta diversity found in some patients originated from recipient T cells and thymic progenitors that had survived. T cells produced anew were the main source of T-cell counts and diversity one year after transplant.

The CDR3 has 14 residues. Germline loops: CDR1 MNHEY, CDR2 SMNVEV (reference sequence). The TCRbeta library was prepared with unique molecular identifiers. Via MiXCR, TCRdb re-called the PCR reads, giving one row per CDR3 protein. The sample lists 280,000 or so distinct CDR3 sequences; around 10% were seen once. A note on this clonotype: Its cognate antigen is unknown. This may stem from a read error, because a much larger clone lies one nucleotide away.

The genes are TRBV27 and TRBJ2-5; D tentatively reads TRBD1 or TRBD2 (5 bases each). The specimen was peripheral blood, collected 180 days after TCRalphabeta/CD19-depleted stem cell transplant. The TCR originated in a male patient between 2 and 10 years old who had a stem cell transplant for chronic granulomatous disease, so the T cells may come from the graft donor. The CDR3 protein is CASSFGDGRREEHF. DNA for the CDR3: TGTGCCAGCAGTTTTGGGGACGGAAGACGAGAGGAGCACTTC.